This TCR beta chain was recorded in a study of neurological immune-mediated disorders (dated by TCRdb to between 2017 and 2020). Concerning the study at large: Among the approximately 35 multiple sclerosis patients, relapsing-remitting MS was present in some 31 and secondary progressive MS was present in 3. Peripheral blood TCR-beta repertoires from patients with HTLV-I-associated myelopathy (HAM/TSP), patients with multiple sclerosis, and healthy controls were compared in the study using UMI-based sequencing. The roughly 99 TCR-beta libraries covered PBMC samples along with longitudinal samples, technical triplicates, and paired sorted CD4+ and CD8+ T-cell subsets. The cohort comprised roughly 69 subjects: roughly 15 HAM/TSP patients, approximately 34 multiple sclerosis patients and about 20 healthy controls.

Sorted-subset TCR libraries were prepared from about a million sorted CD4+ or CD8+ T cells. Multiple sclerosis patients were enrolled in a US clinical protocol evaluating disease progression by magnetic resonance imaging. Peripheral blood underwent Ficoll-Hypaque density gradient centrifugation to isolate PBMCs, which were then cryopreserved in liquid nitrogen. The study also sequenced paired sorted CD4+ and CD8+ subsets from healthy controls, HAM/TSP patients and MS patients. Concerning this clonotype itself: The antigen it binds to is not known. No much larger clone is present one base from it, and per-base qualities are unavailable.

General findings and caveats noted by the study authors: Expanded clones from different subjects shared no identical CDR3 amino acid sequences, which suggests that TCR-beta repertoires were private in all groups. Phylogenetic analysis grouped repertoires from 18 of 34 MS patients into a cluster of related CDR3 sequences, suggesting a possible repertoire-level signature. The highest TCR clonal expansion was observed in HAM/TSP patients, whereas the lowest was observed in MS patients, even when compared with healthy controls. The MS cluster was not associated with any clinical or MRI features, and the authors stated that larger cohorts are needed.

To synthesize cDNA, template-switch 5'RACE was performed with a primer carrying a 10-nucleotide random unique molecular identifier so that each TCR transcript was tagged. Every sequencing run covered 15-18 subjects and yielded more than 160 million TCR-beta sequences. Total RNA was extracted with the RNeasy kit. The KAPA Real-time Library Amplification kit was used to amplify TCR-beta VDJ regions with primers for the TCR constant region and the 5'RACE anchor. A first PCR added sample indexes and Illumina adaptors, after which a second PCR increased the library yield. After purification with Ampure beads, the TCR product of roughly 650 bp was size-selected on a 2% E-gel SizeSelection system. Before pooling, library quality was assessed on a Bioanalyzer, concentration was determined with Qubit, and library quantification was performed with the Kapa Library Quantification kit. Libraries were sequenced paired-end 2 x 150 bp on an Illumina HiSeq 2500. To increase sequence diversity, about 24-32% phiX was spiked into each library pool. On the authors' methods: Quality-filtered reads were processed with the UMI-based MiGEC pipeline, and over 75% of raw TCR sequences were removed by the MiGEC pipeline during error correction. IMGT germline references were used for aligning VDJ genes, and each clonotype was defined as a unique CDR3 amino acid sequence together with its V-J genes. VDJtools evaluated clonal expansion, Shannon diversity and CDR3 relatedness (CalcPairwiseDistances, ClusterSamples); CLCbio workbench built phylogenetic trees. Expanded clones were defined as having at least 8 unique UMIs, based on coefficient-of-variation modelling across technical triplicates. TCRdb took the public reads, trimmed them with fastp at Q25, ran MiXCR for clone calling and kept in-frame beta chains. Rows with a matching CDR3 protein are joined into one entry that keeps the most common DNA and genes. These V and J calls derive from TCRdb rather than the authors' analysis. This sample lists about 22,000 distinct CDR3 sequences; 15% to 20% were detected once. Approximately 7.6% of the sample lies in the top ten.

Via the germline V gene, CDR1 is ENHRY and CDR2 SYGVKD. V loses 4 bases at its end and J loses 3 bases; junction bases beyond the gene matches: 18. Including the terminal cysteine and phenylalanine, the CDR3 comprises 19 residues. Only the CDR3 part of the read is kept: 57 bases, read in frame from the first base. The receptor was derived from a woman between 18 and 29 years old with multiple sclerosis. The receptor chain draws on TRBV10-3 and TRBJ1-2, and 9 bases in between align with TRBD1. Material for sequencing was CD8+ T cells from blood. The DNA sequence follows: TGTGCCATCAGTGGGGGACAGGGAGGTTTTTCAGTGGTGGACTATGGCTACACCTTC. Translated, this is CAISGGQGGFSVVDYGYTF.